This T cell receptor beta chain was identified during a study of T cell responses to AZD1222 COVID-19 vaccine. V lost 4 bases to trimming and J lost 0 bases; unmatched junction nucleotides: 9. Germline V gene data show CDR1 as SGHAT and CDR2 as FQNNGV. The CDR3 runs to 19 residues. The assay was immunoSEQ multiplex PCR, and TCRdb's table has in-frame clones only and misses some. The table shows 100,000 to 130,000 clones, with about 90% occurring only once. V and J are TRBV11-2 and TRBJ2-3, with 14 bases aligning to TRBD2. The receptor was isolated from an adult who received the AZD1222 COVID-19 vaccine. This specimen consisted of peripheral blood, obtained 28 days after the second AZD1222 dose. This chain's CDR3 is CASSSWTSGGPTSTDTQYF. The CDR3 region has the DNA TGTGCCAGCAGCTCCTGGACTAGCGGGGGGCCCACTAGCACAGATACGCAGTATTTT.